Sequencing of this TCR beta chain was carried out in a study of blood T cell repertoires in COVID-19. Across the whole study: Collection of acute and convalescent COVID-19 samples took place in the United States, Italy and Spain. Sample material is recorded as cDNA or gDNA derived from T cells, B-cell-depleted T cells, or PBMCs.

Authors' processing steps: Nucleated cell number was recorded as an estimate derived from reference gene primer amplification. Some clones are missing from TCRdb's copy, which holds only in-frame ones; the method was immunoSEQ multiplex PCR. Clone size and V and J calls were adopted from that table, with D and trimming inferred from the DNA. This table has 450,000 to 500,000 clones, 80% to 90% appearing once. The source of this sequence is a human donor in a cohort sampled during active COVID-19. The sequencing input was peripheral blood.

CDR3 sequence: CASSRTGSGEAFF. The CDR3 region has the DNA TGTGCCAGCAGCCGGACAGGGTCGGGTGAAGCTTTCTTT. The chain recombines TRBV12-3 or TRBV12-4 with TRBJ1-1; TRBD1 matches at 8 bases. With 6 bases clipped from V and 7 bases from J, the junction kept 7 bases outside the gene matches. The CDR3 totals 13 residues.